The present entry profiles one T cell receptor beta chain with its context. CD45RO-negative, CCR7-selected cells formed the naive CD8 fraction, which excluded terminally differentiated effector memory CD45RA+ cells. A deep-level run was used for the assay. Authors' analysis steps: ImmunoSEQ output lacked quality scores and full-length reads, limiting matched filtering. TCRdb's table, derived via immunoSEQ multiplex PCR, lists solely in-frame clones and lacks some. D and trimming were read from the DNA, whereas the V and J calls and clone size are those reported in that table. The sample includes about 2.1 million clones, about 94% of them seen just once. Germline loops: CDR1 MNHEY, CDR2 SMNVEV (reference sequence). There are 14 residues in the CDR3. V lost 7 bases, J lost 3 bases, and 16 bases lay in between. The data belong to a study of shared clonotypes between healthy human individuals.

The genes are TRBV27 and TRBJ2-7; either TRBD1 or TRBD2 may supply D (6 bases each). The clonotype was recovered from a man younger than 30 in good health. Some clones in this sample may be carry-over from other donors' samples. The sample comprised naive CD8+ T cells from PBMCs. The CDR3 nucleotides read TGTGCCAGCAAGACGGCGGAGGGGGGCTACGAGCAGTACTTC. This codes for CASKTAEGGYEQYF.